The TCR beta chain under discussion was sequenced for a study of blood T cell repertoires in COVID-19. Per the study methods: By means of reference gene primer amplification, nucleated cell counts were estimated. TCRdb keeps only in-frame clones here, not all; method: immunoSEQ multiplex PCR. V and J calls and clone size come straight from that table; D and trimming were deduced from the DNA. The profile shows roughly 76,000 clones, about 69% of them singletons. The CDR3 has 15 residues. Germline assignment: CDR1 SGHNT and CDR2 YYREEE (reference sequence). Trimming took 1 base from V and 4 from J; bases not matched to a gene: 1.

The chain uses TRBV5-4 and TRBJ2-5; TRBD2 matches 13 bases. This receptor was taken from a man aged 65-85 years with acute or convalescent COVID-19. The sequenced sample was peripheral blood. CDR3 nucleotides: TGTGCCAGCAGCTTGAGACTAGCGGGAGGAGAGACCCAGTACTTC. As protein: CASSLRLAGGETQYF.